The clone carrying this T cell receptor (beta chain) was counted only a few times. V gave up 7 bases and J gave up 9 bases; unmatched junction bases: 12. CDR1 and CDR2 from the germline V gene are MNHEY and SVGAGI. CDR3 length: 15 amino acids. These data are taken from a study of blood T cell repertoires in COVID-19. Study as a whole: Specimens from acute and convalescent COVID-19 originated in the United States, Italy and Spain.

Authors' data handling: How many nucleated cells were present was estimated from reference gene primer amplification. This table comes from immunoSEQ multiplex PCR, and its TCRdb copy is limited to in-frame clones, with some not included. V and J calls plus clone size are reproduced from that table; the DNA served to infer D and trimming. The sample yields around 97,000 clones, approximately 84% seen once. The genes are TRBV6-5 and TRBJ1-6; 7 bases line up with TRBD1. Sequenced: peripheral blood. This receptor was obtained from a man aged 65 to 79 with acute or convalescent COVID-19. CDR3 nucleotide sequence: TGTGCCAGCATCTCCGACAGGGCTCGGGGTTCACCCCTCCACTTT. It codes for CASISDRARGSPLHF.